At least ten counts were recorded for the clone carrying this TCR beta chain. Antigen: not known. The sample comes from a study of T cell repertoires in cytomegalovirus infection. At the level of the study: CMV infection and matching HLA type were both indicated by public TCR beta signatures. Notes on the study in general: In two of eight donors, the top clonotype was HLA-C-restricted CMV-specific.

Trimming took off 2 bases at V and 4 bases at J, with 9 bases between the two ends. This CDR3 comprises 14 residues. Germline V gene lookup returns CDR1 MNHEY and CDR2 SVGAGI. TCRdb called the reads again in MiXCR, with one record for every CDR3 protein. The repertoire has fewer than 700,000 distinct CDR3 sequences, 20% to 30% of them found once; the top ten carry around 8%. The sequenced sample was CD8+ T cells from PBMCs. The V gene is TRBV6-5, the J gene TRBJ1-3; maybe TRBD1 (6 bases). This TCR was recovered from a human donor in good health (CMV status not recorded). Some clones in this sample may be carry-over from other donors' samples. CDR3 loop: CASSYGGRGNTIYF. The CDR3 bases are TGTGCCAGCAGTTACGGGGGGCGCGGAAACACCATATATTTT.